Presented here are 8 T cell receptor beta chains from one specimen sequenced in a study of T-cell memory formation after mild COVID-19. TCRdb re-analysed the 5' RACE reads in MiXCR, keeping a single row per CDR3 protein. The sample yields just under 150,000 distinct CDR3 sequences, roughly a fifth seen once. Sequenced material: PBMCs or a T cell subset sorted from them (not recorded which). Every receptor here comes from an adult woman who had mild COVID-19 (a few samples of this study predate the infection). Cell type and time point are not known.

Many counts were recorded for this clonotype. This rearrangement joins TRBV7-3 to TRBJ2-2, with 10 bases lining up with TRBD2. This CDR3 is 16 amino acids long. Germline loops: CDR1 SGHTA, CDR2 FQGTGA. Germline trimming cut 4 bases from V and 4 bases from J; bases unmatched to any gene: 6. CDR3 amino acids: CASSWLAGGLTGELFF. In DNA form, the CDR3 reads TGTGCCAGCAGCTGGTTAGCGGGAGGTCTCACCGGGGAGCTGTTTTTT.

This clonotype was observed a few times. J is TRBJ2-1 and V is TRBV6-4, with a tentative D call TRBD2 (5 bases). With 6 bases removed from V and 2 bases from J, the gap between germline ends came to 14 bases. The CDR3 sequence is 15 residues long. Germline CDR1 MRHNA, CDR2 SNTAGT. The DNA of the CDR3 is TGTGCCAGCAGCCTGGAGGCCTCCCCCTACAATGAGCAGTTCTTC. It specifies CASSLEASPYNEQFF.

V usage is TRBV5-1 and J usage is TRBJ1-2, with no clear D. Germline V gives CDR1 SGHRS, CDR2 YFSETQ. The CDR3 runs 15 residues. V shed 0 bases and J shed 5 bases, with 14 bases lying between them. CDR3 amino acids: CASSLAASWEYGYTF. The CDR3 region has the DNA TGCGCCAGCAGCTTGGCCGCCAGTTGGGAATATGGCTACACCTTC.

The chain is built from TRBV3-1 and TRBJ1-2; a possible D gene is TRBD1 (5 bases). The CDR3 runs 15 residues. Looked up from germline, CDR1 is LGHDT and CDR2 is YNNKEL (reference sequence). Between the trimmed V and J ends, which lost 1 base and 8 bases, there was a span of 17 bases. CDR3 residues: CASSQVVADYRGYTF. The CDR3, as DNA: TGTGCCAGCAGCCAAGTCGTAGCCGACTACAGGGGCTACACCTTC.

This chain connects TRBV7-9 to TRBJ2-7; D might be TRBD2 (7 bases). V lost 2 bases to trimming and J lost 4 bases, with 12 bases between them. The germline CDR1 and CDR2 sequences are SEHNR and FQNEAQ (reference sequence). The CDR3 loop spans 14 amino acids. The CDR3 reads CASSLRGGEYEQYF. The CDR3 region has the DNA TGTGCCAGCAGCTTAAGGGGGGGAGAGTACGAGCAGTACTTC.

The chain joins TRBV12-3 or TRBV12-4 to TRBJ2-3; the match to TRBD2 covers 7 bases. The CDR3 runs 17 residues. V dropped 4 bases and J dropped 4; count of bases not matched to a gene: 14. The CDR3 reads CASSSLIQRDSPDTQYF. CDR3 nucleotide sequence: TGTGCCAGCAGTTCCCTTATCCAGCGGGATAGCCCAGATACGCAGTATTTT.

This clonotype was detected ten times or more. The chain links TRBV20-1 to TRBJ2-5, with a tentative D call TRBD2 (5 bases). CDR3 length: 12 amino acids. Germline lookup yields CDR1 DFQATT and CDR2 SNEGSKA (reference sequence). V lost 4 bases to trimming and J lost 3 bases, with 9 bases between them. CDR3 DNA: TGCAGTGCTATATCCGGGAAAGAGACCCAGTACTTC. This codes for CSAISGKETQYF.

V gene TRBV5-1 combines with J gene TRBJ2-7; 7 positions agree with TRBD1. This CDR3 contains 15 residues. Germline CDR1 SGHRS, CDR2 YFSETQ. Germline trimming cut 4 bases from V and 1 base from J; bases unmatched to any gene: 8. The CDR3 sequence: CASSIQQGISYEQYF. The CDR3 region has the DNA TGCGCCAGCAGCATCCAACAGGGGATATCCTACGAGCAGTACTTC.